Following are 29 T cell receptor beta chains from one sample sequenced in a study of glioma-infiltrating T cells after dendritic cell vaccination. The repertoire was sequenced with immunoSEQ multiplex PCR; TCRdb's copy has only in-frame clones and lacks some. The sample shows roughly 96,000 clones, 79% of them seen only once. This material consisted of blood, taken before dendritic cell vaccination. The receptor set was obtained from a human donor with glioblastoma.

The chain combines TRBV7-2 with TRBJ2-3; no reliable D call. CDR3 size: 15 residues. Germline V gene data show CDR1 as SGHTA and CDR2 as FQGNSA. V was trimmed by 1 base and J by 2 bases, leaving 10 bases between them. CDR3 sequence: CASSLVGSYTDTQYF. CDR3 nucleotides: TGTGCCAGCAGCTTAGTCGGTTCCTACACAGATACGCAGTATTTT. Combining the CDR3 with reference TRBV7-2 and TRBJ2-3 gives the whole variable domain GAGVSQSPSNKVTEKGKDVELRCDPISGHTALYWYRQSLGQGLEFLIYFQGNSAPDKSGLPSDRFSAERTGGSVSTLTIQRTQQEDSAVYLCASSLVGSYTDTQYFGPGTRLTVL.

The genes are TRBV7-8 and TRBJ1-2; 7 bases fit TRBD1. This CDR3 is built from 15 residues. CDR1 is SGHVS and CDR2 is FQNEAQ in the germline V gene. V lost 5 bases, J lost 5 bases, and 11 bases stayed unmatched. The DNA of the CDR3 is TGTGCCAGCAGCGACCAACAGGGGACTCGGTATGGCTACACCTTC. Amino acid sequence: CASSDQQGTRYGYTF.

The chain recombines TRBV9 with TRBJ1-2, with D maybe TRBD1 (6 bases). V was cut by 0 bases and J by 8 bases, with 17 bases left in between. Germline V gene sequence: CDR1 SGDLS, CDR2 YYNGEE. The CDR3 totals 15 residues. DNA for the CDR3: TGTGCCAGCAGCGTAGCTCCGAGGGGGACCTCCGGCTACACCTTC. Its translation is CASSVAPRGTSGYTF.

The rearrangement joins TRBV10-2 to TRBJ2-3, with unresolved D. V lost 1 base and J 2 bases, leaving 7 bases between the germline ends. The CDR3 spans 14 residues. Looked up from germline, CDR1 is WSHSY and CDR2 is SAAADI. Here the CDR3 reads CASSEWALTDTQYF. DNA of the CDR3: TGCGCCAGCAGTGAGTGGGCTCTCACAGATACGCAGTATTTT.

The V call is TRBV5-4, the J call TRBJ1-6; D might be TRBD1 (6 bases). The CDR3 is 15 residues long. Trimming shortened V by 0 bases and J by 8 bases, and 12 bases separated the two germline ends. CDR1 is SGHNT and CDR2 is YYREEE in the germline V gene (reference sequence). The CDR3 here is CASSLAAGVDSPLHF. DNA of the CDR3: TGTGCCAGCAGCTTGGCCGCAGGGGTGGATTCACCCCTCCACTTT.

The CDR3 nucleotides read TGTGCCAGCAGTGAGGGCAATCAGCCCCAGCATTTT. Amino acid sequence: CASSEGNQPQHF. This chain joins TRBV6-5 and TRBJ1-5; D is undetermined. Germline V gives CDR1 MNHEY, CDR2 SVGAGI. V was cut by 5 bases and J by 2 bases, with 4 bases left in between. The CDR3 totals 12 residues.

Worth noting for this clone: One junction end disagrees with the germline gene, perhaps due to a read error. This CDR3 is CASSLTPGLAGVETQYF. In DNA form, the CDR3 reads TGTGCTAGCAGCTTAACTCCGGGACTAGCGGGAGTGGAGACCCAGTACTTC. The chain combines TRBV7-7 with TRBJ2-5, with 14 bases that match TRBD2. Germline loops: CDR1 SSHAT, CDR2 FNYEAQ (reference sequence). The CDR3 is 17 amino acids. Full variable domain (rest looked up from reference TRBV7-7 and TRBJ2-5): GAGVSQSPRYKVTKRGQDVTLRCDPISSHATLYWYQQALGQGPEFLTYFNYEAQPDKSGLPSDRFSAERPEGSISTLTIQRTEQRDSAMYRCASSLTPGLAGVETQYFGPGTRLLVL.

The rearrangement joins TRBV28 to TRBJ1-1, with 7 bases identical to TRBD1. The CDR3 is 15 residues long. Germline V gives CDR1 MDHEN, CDR2 SYDVKM. V gave up 5 bases and J gave up 0 bases; unmatched junction bases: 6. The CDR3 region has the DNA TGTGCCAGCAGTGCGCCGGGACAGATGAACACTGAAGCTTTCTTT. Translated: CASSAPGQMNTEAFF.

This clone occurred a few times. This sequence joins TRBV11-3 and TRBJ1-1; 7 positions agree with TRBD1. V lost 1 base, J lost 5 bases, and 4 bases stayed unmatched. CDR1 SGHNT and CDR2 YENEEA come from the germline V gene. The CDR3 loop spans 14 amino acids. The CDR3 region is CASSLGGTVTEAFF. For the CDR3, the DNA is TGTGCCAGCAGCTTAGGTGGGACAGTTACTGAAGCTTTCTTT.

In DNA, the CDR3 is TGTGCCTGGACCGGAGGGTATAGGGAAAAACTGTTTTTT. As protein: CAWTGGYREKLFF. J is TRBJ1-4 and V is TRBV30; no firm D call. The CDR3 runs 13 residues. Trimming cost V 4 bases and J 8 bases, with 14 bases left between them. Germline values: CDR1 GTSNPN, CDR2 SVGIG (reference sequence). The variable domain in full, with the rest retrieved from reference TRBV30 and TRBJ1-4, is SQTIHQWPATLVQPVGSPLSLECTVEGTSNPNLYWYRQAAGRGLQLLFYSVGIGQISSEVPQNLSASRPQDRQFILSSKKLLLSDSGFYLCAWTGGYREKLFFGSGTQLSVL.

This clone was counted between two and nine times. The V and J genes are TRBV7-3 and TRBJ2-1, with 12 nucleotides matching TRBD2. The CDR3 has 16 residues. In germline, CDR1 is SGHTA, CDR2 FQGTGA. Unmatched junction bases numbered 4, after V lost 2 bases and J lost 5 bases. DNA of the CDR3: TGTGCCAGCAGCTTACTAGCGGGAGGGCCCCACAATGAGCAGTTCTTC. It specifies CASSLLAGGPHNEQFF.

Written as DNA, the CDR3 is TGCAGCGTTGCGGTAGGGGGTAGCTCCTACGAGCAGTACTTC. The encoded protein is CSVAVGGSSYEQYF. The chain combines TRBV29-1 with TRBJ2-7, with D maybe TRBD1 (6 bases). Germline values: CDR1 SQVTM, CDR2 ANQGSEA. This CDR3 has 14 amino acids. The V gene lost 4 bases and the J gene lost 0 bases, with 13 bases spanning the gap.

The rearrangement links TRBV28 to TRBJ2-3, with TRBD2 matching 7 bases. Germline CDR1 and CDR2: MDHEN and SYDVKM. V gave up 2 bases and J gave up 0 bases; unmatched junction bases: 8. The CDR3 runs 17 residues. CDR3: CASSLGIAGSSTDTQYF. The CDR3 region has the DNA TGTGCCAGCAGTTTAGGCATAGCGGGCTCTAGCACAGATACGCAGTATTTT. The full variable domain, completed using reference TRBV28 and TRBJ2-3, is DVKVTQSSRYLVKRTGEKVFLECVQDMDHENMFWYRQDPGLGLRLIYFSYDVKMKEKGDIPEGYSVSREKKERFSLILESASTNQTSMYLCASSLGIAGSSTDTQYFGPGTRLTVL.

This clone was observed a single time. The chain couples TRBV5-1 to TRBJ1-3, with D possibly TRBD1 on 6 matching bases. The V end lost 3 bases, the J end lost 1 base, and 14 bases lay between the germline ends. The CDR3 consists of 16 residues. CDR1 is SGHRS, CDR2 YFSETQ, per germline. The CDR3 here is CASSSSTGLSGNTIYF. As DNA, the CDR3 is TGCGCCAGCAGCTCCTCGACAGGTTTGTCTGGAAACACCATATATTTT.

This clone was observed a handful of times. The V gene is TRBV11-2, the J gene TRBJ2-7, with TRBD2 identical over 7 bases. Germline CDR1 is SGHAT and CDR2 is FQNNGV. V shed 4 bases, J shed 0 bases, and the junction held 12 bases outside the gene matches. The length of the CDR3 is 17 residues. CDR3 region: CASSSRVLAGASYEQYF. In nucleotides, the CDR3 is TGTGCCAGCAGCTCCCGGGTTTTGGCGGGAGCCTCCTACGAGCAGTACTTC.

The rearrangement joins TRBV7-2 to TRBJ2-7; D may be TRBD2 (5 bases). CDR1 SGHTA and CDR2 FQGNSA come from the germline V gene. Trimming removed 5 bases at V and 4 bases at J, with 15 bases between. The CDR3 runs 14 residues. CDR3 amino acids: CASSLSDLGYEQYF. CDR3 coding DNA: TGTGCCAGCAGCCTTAGCGACCTAGGTTACGAGCAGTACTTC.

This clone came up once. This sequence joins TRBV14 and TRBJ2-5, with 11 bases lining up with TRBD2. V shed 4 bases, J shed 0 bases, and the junction held 10 bases outside the gene matches. Looked up from germline, CDR1 is SGHDN and CDR2 is FVKESK. The CDR3 has 18 residues. The CDR3: CASSPTISGGAYQETQYF. Written as DNA, the CDR3 is TGTGCCAGCAGCCCTACCATTAGCGGGGGGGCGTACCAAGAGACCCAGTACTTC.

This clone was recorded once. The chain carries TRBV4-2 and TRBJ2-7, with 8 positions matching TRBD2. With 0 bases clipped from V and 6 bases from J, the junction kept 4 bases outside the gene matches. The CDR3 sequence is 14 residues long. CDR1 and CDR2 from the germline V gene are LGHNA and YNFKEQ. This chain's CDR3 is CASSQDRGGLEQYF. In DNA form, the CDR3 reads TGTGCCAGCAGCCAAGATCGGGGGGGGCTCGAGCAGTACTTC.

The CDR3 sequence: CASSLGLAGLTDTQYF. CDR3 nucleotide sequence: TGCGCCAGCAGCTTGGGGCTAGCGGGACTCACAGATACGCAGTATTTT. V usage is TRBV5-1 and J usage is TRBJ2-3, with TRBD2 identical over 9 bases. With V trimmed by 0 bases and J by 2 bases, 4 bases remained unmatched. Germline values: CDR1 SGHRS, CDR2 YFSETQ. This CDR3 is built from 16 residues.

This chain links TRBV6-4 with TRBJ2-5, with TRBD1 identical over 8 bases. TRBJ2-7 explains the end of the DNA better; the J call may be wrong. Germline V gene lookup returns CDR1 MRHNA and CDR2 SNTAGT. There are 13 residues in the CDR3. The CDR3 DNA is TGTGCCATCGACGGACAGGGAAGATACGAGCAGTACTTC. Amino acids: CAIDGQGRYEQYF.

This sequence joins TRBV29-1 and TRBJ1-1; no clear D gene. Trimming shortened V by 7 bases and J by 0 bases, and 3 bases separated the two germline ends. Germline V gene lookup returns CDR1 SQVTM and CDR2 ANQGSEA. The CDR3 spans 10 residues. The CDR3 is CSAMNTEAFF. For the CDR3, the DNA is TGCAGCGCCATGAACACTGAAGCTTTCTTT.

The chain uses TRBV10-3 and TRBJ2-3; 8 nucleotides match TRBD2. The V gene end was trimmed by 3 bases and the J gene end by 0 bases; junction bases not matched to a gene: 5. The germline V gene encodes CDR1 ENHRY and CDR2 SYGVKD. There are 16 residues in the CDR3. The CDR3 reads CAISELAVSSTDTQYF. CDR3 coding DNA: TGTGCCATCAGTGAACTAGCGGTCTCTAGCACAGATACGCAGTATTTT.

J is TRBJ2-7 and V is TRBV6-5; 8 bases match TRBD2. Germline CDR1 MNHEY, CDR2 SVGAGI. V dropped 8 bases and J dropped 2; count of bases not matched to a gene: 11. CDR3 size: 15 residues. CDR3 bases: TGTGCCAGCTTTCCGGGGGGGCCCCGGACCTACGAGCAGTACTTC. Translated: CASFPGGPRTYEQYF.

The chain is built from TRBV5-4 and TRBJ2-7; 7 bases map to TRBD1. This CDR3 has 17 amino acids. Germline CDR1 reads SGHNT; CDR2 reads YYREEE (reference sequence). The V and J ends lost 2 bases and 4 bases, in that order; junction bases with no gene match: 15. CDR3 DNA: TGTGCCAGCAGCTTAACGGGGCGGAGCGAGACAGGGTACGAGCAGTACTTC. Translated: CASSLTGRSETGYEQYF.

This clone was seen only once. The genes are TRBV6-6 and TRBJ2-7, with 13 bases aligning to TRBD2. With V trimmed by 4 bases and J by 1 base, 1 base remained unmatched. Germline values: CDR1 MNHNY, CDR2 SVGAGI (reference sequence). The CDR3 length is 15 residues. The CDR3 DNA follows: TGTGCCAGCAGTTCGACTAGCGGGGGGTCCTACGAGCAGTACTTC. This sequence encodes CASSSTSGGSYEQYF.

The chain links TRBV6-6 to TRBJ1-2; D gene unclear. The CDR3 extends over 14 amino acids. The V and J ends lost 7 bases and 4 bases respectively, with 16 bases between them. Germline assignment: CDR1 MNHNY and CDR2 SVGAGI (reference sequence). CDR3 bases: TGTGCCAGCACTTTAAGGCGGAGCTCCTATGGCTACACCTTC. It specifies CASTLRRSSYGYTF.

The chain carries TRBV7-6 and TRBJ2-7, with D possibly TRBD1 on 5 matching bases. This CDR3 has 13 residues. Trimming pared 2 bases from V and 9 bases from J, leaving 14 bases between. In germline, CDR1 is SGHVS, CDR2 FNYEAQ. Here the CDR3 reads CASSLYEQAVQYF. In nucleotides, the CDR3 is TGTGCCAGCAGCTTATATGAACAGGCGGTGCAGTACTTC.

This chain's CDR3 is CASSPSRGYGYTF. The CDR3 bases are TGTGCCAGCAGCCCATCAAGGGGGTATGGCTACACCTTC. The chain has TRBV5-6 and TRBJ1-2; maybe TRBD1 (6 bases). Trimming left V 4 bases short and J 5 bases short, with 12 bases between. Germline CDR1 reads SGHDT; CDR2 reads YYEEEE. The CDR3 consists of 13 residues.

CDR3 coding DNA: TGTGCCAGCACCCGCGGCAGGGGGTATCGGTATGGCTACACCTTC. It yields the protein CASTRGRGYRYGYTF. The J gene is TRBJ1-2, the V gene TRBV19; 7 bases are a match to TRBD1. Germline V gene lookup returns CDR1 LNHDA and CDR2 SQIVND (reference sequence). V shed 9 bases and J 5 bases; nucleotides not matched to a gene: 15. The CDR3 has 15 residues.